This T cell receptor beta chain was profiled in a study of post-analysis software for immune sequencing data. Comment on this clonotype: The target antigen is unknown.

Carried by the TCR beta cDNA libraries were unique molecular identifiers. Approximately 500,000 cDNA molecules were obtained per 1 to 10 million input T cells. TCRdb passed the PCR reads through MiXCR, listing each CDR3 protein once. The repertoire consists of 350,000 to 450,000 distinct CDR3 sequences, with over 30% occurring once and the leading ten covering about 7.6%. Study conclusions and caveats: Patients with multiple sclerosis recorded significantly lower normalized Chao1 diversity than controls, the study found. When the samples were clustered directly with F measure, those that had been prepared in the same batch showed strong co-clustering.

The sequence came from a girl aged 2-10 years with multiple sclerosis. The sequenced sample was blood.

The CDR3 sequence: CASSPGSNYGYTF. CDR3 nucleotides: TGTGCCAGCAGTCCCGGGAGCAACTATGGCTACACCTTC. The chain joins TRBV6-5 to TRBJ1-2; D is unresolved. Germline-derived CDR1 and CDR2 are MNHEY and SVGAGI. V lost 5 bases to trimming and J lost 2 bases, with 9 bases between them. The CDR3 has 13 residues.